This TCR beta chain derives from a study of T cell responses to AZD1222 COVID-19 vaccine. Whole-study results and caveats: At 160-218 and 743-854, vaccine-associated CD4 TCRs were dominant, and they spanned spike. The number of AZD1222 recipients seropositive at baseline was only five to seven.

Note on this clone: No antigen is known for it.

Method: immunoSEQ multiplex PCR; TCRdb's copy keeps in-frame clones and lacks some. Its table lists around 140,000 clones. Germline-derived CDR1 and CDR2 are LNHNV and YYDKDF (reference sequence). V was shortened by 0 bases and J by 6 bases, with 14 bases between the two germline ends. The CDR3 runs to 15 residues. V usage is TRBV15 and J usage is TRBJ1-2; possible D gene TRBD1, 5 bases. The TCR was taken from an adult in good health. Sequenced material: peripheral blood. The DNA for the CDR3 is TGTGCCACCAGCAGAGAACGGGGCAGGGTTGATGGCTACACCTTC. It yields the protein CATSRERGRVDGYTF.